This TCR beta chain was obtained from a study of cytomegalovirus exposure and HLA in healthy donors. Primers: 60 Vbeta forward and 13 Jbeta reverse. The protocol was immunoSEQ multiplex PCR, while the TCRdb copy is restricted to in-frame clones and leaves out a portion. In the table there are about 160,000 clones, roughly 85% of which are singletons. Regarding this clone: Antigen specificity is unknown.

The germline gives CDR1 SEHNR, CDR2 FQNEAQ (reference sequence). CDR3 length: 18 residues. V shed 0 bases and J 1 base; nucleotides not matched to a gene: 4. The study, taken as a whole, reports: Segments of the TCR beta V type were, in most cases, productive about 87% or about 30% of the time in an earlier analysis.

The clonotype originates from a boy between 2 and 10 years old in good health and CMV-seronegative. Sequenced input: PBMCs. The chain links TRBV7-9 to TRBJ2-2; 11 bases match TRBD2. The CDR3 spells CASSLARGLAVNTGELFF. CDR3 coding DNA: TGTGCCAGCAGCTTAGCGCGGGGACTAGCGGTGAACACCGGGGAGCTGTTTTTT.